This T cell receptor beta chain was sequenced for a study of cytomegalovirus exposure and HLA in healthy donors. The study's findings and limits: Using a false discovery rate of 0.05, a later analysis showed that 15,000 to 20,000 TCR beta sequences were associated with HLA alleles. TCR beta V- and J-gene trimming, according to a later analysis, was linked to a missense DCLRE1C variant. The study flagged some 170 TCR beta chains as cytomegalovirus-associated.

Comments on this clone: What it binds is not known.

It was with 60 Vbeta and 13 Jbeta primers that the PCR ran. The data were produced by immunoSEQ multiplex PCR, yet TCRdb's version contains in-frame clones alone and is incomplete. The data hold tens of thousands of clones, with around three quarters observed a single time. From germline, CDR1 is SGHRS and CDR2 YFSETQ. After removal of 0 bases from V and 9 bases from J, the junction contained 7 bases not matched to a gene. The length of the CDR3 is 15 residues. The chain combines TRBV5-1 with TRBJ2-1, with TRBD2 matching 9 bases. Material: PBMCs. The receptor was derived from a man aged 55 to 70 in good health and CMV-seronegative. The CDR3 sequence: CASSLGGGGFGEQFF. CDR3 bases: TGCGCCAGCAGCTTGGGCGGGGGGGGCTTCGGTGAGCAGTTCTTC.